A selection of T cell receptor beta chains follows, all from one sample in a study of cytomegalovirus exposure and HLA in healthy donors. The data were produced by immunoSEQ multiplex PCR, yet TCRdb's version contains in-frame clones alone and is incomplete. The table has around 150,000 clones, roughly 10% seen once. Specimen: PBMCs. The receptors were sampled from a male donor in good health and CMV-seronegative. Each CDR3 is given with its conserved first and last residue. D genes are given only for firm matches. Rows give clone size only sometimes, using once, few, many, or a class for an expanded clone.

j_call: TRBJ2-5
v_call: TRBV15
clone_size: .
cdr3_length: 13
d_call: .
cdr3_aa: CATSRDRGETQYF
cdr3_nt: TGTGCCACCAGCAGAGATCGGGGGGAGACCCAGTACTTC

j_call: TRBJ1-1
v_call: TRBV4-1
clone_size: few
cdr3_length: 13
d_call: .
cdr3_aa: CASSQEVWAEAFF
cdr3_nt: TGCGCCAGCAGCCAGGAGGTTTGGGCTGAAGCTTTCTTT

j_call: TRBJ2-1
v_call: TRBV7-2
clone_size: few
cdr3_length: 16
d_call: .
cdr3_aa: CASSLVGGGYNNEQFF
cdr3_nt: TGTGCCAGCAGCTTAGTGGGCGGGGGCTACAACAATGAGCAGTTCTTC

j_call: TRBJ2-3
v_call: TRBV5-4
clone_size: .
cdr3_length: 19
d_call: TRBD2
cdr3_aa: CASSLGGLAGGGVLDTQYF
cdr3_nt: TGTGCCAGCAGCTTAGGCGGCCTAGCGGGAGGGGGGGTCTTAGATACGCAGTATTTT

j_call: TRBJ2-6
v_call: TRBV19
clone_size: few
cdr3_length: 19
d_call: .
cdr3_aa: CASSILRGAISSGANVLTF
cdr3_nt: TGTGCCAGTAGTATCTTAAGGGGCGCAATCAGCTCTGGGGCCAACGTCCTGACTTTC

j_call: TRBJ1-1
v_call: TRBV19
clone_size: .
cdr3_length: 18
d_call: .
cdr3_aa: CASSIDNSGYPPNTEAFF
cdr3_nt: TGTGCCAGTAGTATAGATAATTCAGGGTATCCCCCGAACACTGAAGCTTTCTTT

j_call: TRBJ1-1
v_call: TRBV28
clone_size: .
cdr3_length: 14
d_call: .
cdr3_aa: CASSSHNTGQGAFF
cdr3_nt: TGTGCCAGCAGTTCCCACAATACAGGGCAGGGAGCTTTCTTT

j_call: TRBJ1-1
v_call: TRBV28
clone_size: .
cdr3_length: 13
d_call: .
cdr3_aa: CASSFGKSTEAFF
cdr3_nt: TGTGCCAGCAGTTTCGGGAAGTCGACTGAAGCTTTCTTT

j_call: TRBJ1-4
v_call: TRBV5-6
clone_size: .
cdr3_length: 13
d_call: .
cdr3_aa: CASSFGDTQKLFF
cdr3_nt: TGTGCCAGCAGCTTTGGGGACACCCAAAAACTGTTTTTT

j_call: TRBJ2-3
v_call: TRBV7-9
clone_size: few
cdr3_length: 15
d_call: TRBD1
cdr3_aa: CASSLRQGGTDTQYF
cdr3_nt: TGTGCCAGCAGCTTACGACAGGGAGGCACAGATACGCAGTATTTT

j_call: TRBJ2-7
v_call: TRBV7-2
clone_size: .
cdr3_length: 11
d_call: .
cdr3_aa: CASSPGYEQYF
cdr3_nt: TGTGCCAGCAGTCCCGGGTACGAGCAGTACTTC

j_call: TRBJ2-7
v_call: TRBV4-3
clone_size: .
cdr3_length: 15
d_call: .
cdr3_aa: CASSQDETVAYEQYF
cdr3_nt: TGCGCCAGCAGCCAAGATGAAACAGTAGCCTACGAGCAGTACTTC

j_call: TRBJ2-1
v_call: TRBV7-9
clone_size: few
cdr3_length: 15
d_call: .
cdr3_aa: CASSAPWSSYNEQFF
cdr3_nt: TGTGCCAGCAGCGCCCCCTGGAGCTCCTACAATGAGCAGTTCTTC

j_call: TRBJ1-6
v_call: TRBV2
clone_size: .
cdr3_length: 12
d_call: .
cdr3_aa: CASSEISSPLHF
cdr3_nt: TGTGCCAGCAGCGAGATAAGTTCACCCCTCCACTTT

j_call: TRBJ1-6
v_call: TRBV10-3
clone_size: .
cdr3_length: 15
d_call: .
cdr3_aa: CAITGQLHANSPLHF
cdr3_nt: TGTGCCATCACTGGGCAGCTTCATGCTAATTCACCCCTCCACTTT

j_call: TRBJ1-3
v_call: TRBV5-1
clone_size: few
cdr3_length: 15
d_call: .
cdr3_aa: CASSLRGSSGNTIYF
cdr3_nt: TGCGCCAGCAGCTTGAGGGGGAGCTCTGGAAACACCATATATTTT

j_call: TRBJ1-1
v_call: TRBV5-6
clone_size: few
cdr3_length: 14
d_call: TRBD1
cdr3_aa: CASSLQGAGTEAFF
cdr3_nt: TGTGCCAGCAGCTTGCAGGGGGCTGGCACTGAAGCTTTCTTT

j_call: TRBJ2-2
v_call: TRBV12-1
clone_size: few
cdr3_length: 16
d_call: .
cdr3_aa: CASSFSGTANTGGLFF
cdr3_nt: TGTGCCAGCAGCTTTTCCGGAACGGCGAACACCGGGGGGCTGTTTTTT

j_call: TRBJ2-7
v_call: TRBV7-3
clone_size: few
cdr3_length: 15
d_call: TRBD2
cdr3_aa: CASSSKAGASYEQYF
cdr3_nt: TGTGCCAGCAGTTCTAAAGCGGGGGCATCCTACGAGCAGTACTTC

j_call: TRBJ1-1
v_call: TRBV7-9
clone_size: few
cdr3_length: 15
d_call: TRBD1
cdr3_aa: CASSRGQGVNTEAFF
cdr3_nt: TGTGCCAGCAGCAGGGGACAGGGAGTGAACACTGAAGCTTTCTTT

j_call: TRBJ2-7
v_call: TRBV4-1
clone_size: few
cdr3_length: 13
d_call: .
cdr3_aa: CASSRDFSYEQYF
cdr3_nt: TGCGCCAGCAGCCGGGACTTCTCCTACGAGCAGTACTTC

j_call: TRBJ2-3
v_call: TRBV28
clone_size: .
cdr3_length: 16
d_call: .
cdr3_aa: CASSLRRGYGTDTQYF
cdr3_nt: TGTGCCAGCAGTTTAAGGCGGGGATACGGCACAGATACGCAGTATTTT